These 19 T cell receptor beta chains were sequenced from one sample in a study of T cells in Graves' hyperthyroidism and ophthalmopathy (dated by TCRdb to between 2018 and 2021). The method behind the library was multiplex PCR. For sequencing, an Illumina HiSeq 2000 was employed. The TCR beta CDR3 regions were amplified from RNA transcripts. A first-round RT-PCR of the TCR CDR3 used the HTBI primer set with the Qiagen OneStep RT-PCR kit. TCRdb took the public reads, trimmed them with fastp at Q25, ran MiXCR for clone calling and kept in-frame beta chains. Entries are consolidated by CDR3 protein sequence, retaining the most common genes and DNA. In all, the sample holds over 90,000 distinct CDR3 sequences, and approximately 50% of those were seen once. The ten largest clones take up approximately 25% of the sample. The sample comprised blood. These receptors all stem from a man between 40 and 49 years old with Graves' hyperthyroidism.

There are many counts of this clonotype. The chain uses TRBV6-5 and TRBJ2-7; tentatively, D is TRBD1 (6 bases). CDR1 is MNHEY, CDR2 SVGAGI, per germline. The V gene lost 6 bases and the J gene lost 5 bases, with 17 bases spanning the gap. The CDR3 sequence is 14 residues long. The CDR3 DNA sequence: TGTGCCAGCAGCGCCCGTACAGGGTTCCACGAGCAGTACTTC. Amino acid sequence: CASSARTGFHEQYF.

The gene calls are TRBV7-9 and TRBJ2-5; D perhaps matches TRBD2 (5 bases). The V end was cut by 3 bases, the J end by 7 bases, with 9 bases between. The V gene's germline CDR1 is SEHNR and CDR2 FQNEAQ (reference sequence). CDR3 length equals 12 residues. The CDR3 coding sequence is TGTGCCAGCAGCTTCAACGCGGGGACCCAGTACTTC. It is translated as CASSFNAGTQYF.

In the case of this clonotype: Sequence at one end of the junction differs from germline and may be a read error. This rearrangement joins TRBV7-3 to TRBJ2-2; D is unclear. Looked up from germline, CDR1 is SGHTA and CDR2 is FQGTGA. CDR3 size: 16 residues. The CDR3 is CASSLTETSNTGELFF. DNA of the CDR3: TGTGCCAGCAGCCTAACCGAGACATCGAACACCGGGGAGCTGTTTTTT.

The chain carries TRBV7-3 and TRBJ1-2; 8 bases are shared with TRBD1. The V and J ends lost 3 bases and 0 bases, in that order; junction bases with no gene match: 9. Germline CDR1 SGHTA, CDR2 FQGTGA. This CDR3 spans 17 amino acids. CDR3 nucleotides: TGTGCCAGCAGCTTGGTTCGTTGGGGACAGGCTAACTATGGCTACACCTTC. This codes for CASSLVRWGQANYGYTF. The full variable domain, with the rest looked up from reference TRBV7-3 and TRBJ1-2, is GAGVSQTPSNKVTEKGKYVELRCDPISGHTALYWYRQSLGQGPEFLIYFQGTGAADDSGLPNDRFFAVRPEGSVSTLKIQRTERGDSAVYLCASSLVRWGQANYGYTFGSGTRLTVV.

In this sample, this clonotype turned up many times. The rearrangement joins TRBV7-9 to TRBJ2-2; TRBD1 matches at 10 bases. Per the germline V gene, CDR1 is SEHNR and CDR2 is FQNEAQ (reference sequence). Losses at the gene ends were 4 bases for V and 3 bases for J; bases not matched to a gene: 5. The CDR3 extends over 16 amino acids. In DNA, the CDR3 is TGTGCCAGCAGCTCGGACAGGGGGTTCGACACCGGGGAGCTGTTTTTT. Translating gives CASSSDRGFDTGELFF.

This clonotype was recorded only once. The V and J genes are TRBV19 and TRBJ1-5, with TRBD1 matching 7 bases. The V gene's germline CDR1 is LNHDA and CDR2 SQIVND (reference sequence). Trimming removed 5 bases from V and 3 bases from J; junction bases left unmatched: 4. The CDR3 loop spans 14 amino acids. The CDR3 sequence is CASSGQANNQPQHF. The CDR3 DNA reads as TGTGCCAGTAGTGGACAGGCGAACAATCAGCCCCAGCATTTT.

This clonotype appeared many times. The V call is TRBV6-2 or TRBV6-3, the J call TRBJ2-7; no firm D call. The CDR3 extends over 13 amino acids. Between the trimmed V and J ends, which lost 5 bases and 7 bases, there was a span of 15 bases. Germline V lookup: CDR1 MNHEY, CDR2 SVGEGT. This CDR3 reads CASSPDDLGEQYF. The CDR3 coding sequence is TGTGCCAGCAGTCCGGACGATTTGGGGGAGCAGTACTTC.

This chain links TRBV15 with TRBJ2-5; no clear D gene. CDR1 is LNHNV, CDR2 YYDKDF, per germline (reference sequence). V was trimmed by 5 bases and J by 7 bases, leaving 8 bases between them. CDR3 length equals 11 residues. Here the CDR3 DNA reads TGTGCCACCAGCCGCCCAGGGACCCAGTACTTC. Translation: CATSRPGTQYF.

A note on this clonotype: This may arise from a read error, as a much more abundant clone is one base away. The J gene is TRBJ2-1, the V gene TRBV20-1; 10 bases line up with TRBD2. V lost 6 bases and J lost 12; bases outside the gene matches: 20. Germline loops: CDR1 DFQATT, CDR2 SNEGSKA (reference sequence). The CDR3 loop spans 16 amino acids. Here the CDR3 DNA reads TGCAGTGCGAGTAACCCACTAGCGGGACTCCTCCAAGGGCAGTTCTTC. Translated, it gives CSASNPLAGLLQGQFF.

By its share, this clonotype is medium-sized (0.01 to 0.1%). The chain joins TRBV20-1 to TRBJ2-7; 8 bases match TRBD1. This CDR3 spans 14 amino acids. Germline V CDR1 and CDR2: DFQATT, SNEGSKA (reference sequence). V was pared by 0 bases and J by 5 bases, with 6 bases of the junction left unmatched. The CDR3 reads CSARDPEQGDEQYF. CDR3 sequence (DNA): TGCAGTGCTAGAGATCCGGAACAGGGGGACGAGCAGTACTTC.

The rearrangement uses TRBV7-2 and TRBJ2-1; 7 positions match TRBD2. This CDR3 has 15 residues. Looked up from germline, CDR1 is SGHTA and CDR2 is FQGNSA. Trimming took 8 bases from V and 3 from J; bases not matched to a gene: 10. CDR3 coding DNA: TGTGCCAGCGCTCCTGGGGCTAGCGGCTACAATGAGCAGTTCTTC. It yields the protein CASAPGASGYNEQFF.

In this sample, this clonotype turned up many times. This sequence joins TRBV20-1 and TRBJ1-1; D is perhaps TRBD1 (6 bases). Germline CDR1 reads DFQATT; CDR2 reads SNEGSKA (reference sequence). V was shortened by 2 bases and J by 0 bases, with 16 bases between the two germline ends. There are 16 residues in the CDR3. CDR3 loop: CSARRTVFGVNTEAFF. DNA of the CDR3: TGCAGTGCTAGAAGGACAGTTTTTGGGGTGAACACTGAAGCTTTCTTT.

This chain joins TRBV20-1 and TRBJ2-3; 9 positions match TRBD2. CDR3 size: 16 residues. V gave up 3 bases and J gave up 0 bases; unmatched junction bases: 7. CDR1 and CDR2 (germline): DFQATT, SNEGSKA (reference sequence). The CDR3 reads CSARGGLAVSTDTQYF. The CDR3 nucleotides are TGCAGTGCTAGGGGGGGACTAGCAGTTAGCACAGATACGCAGTATTTT.

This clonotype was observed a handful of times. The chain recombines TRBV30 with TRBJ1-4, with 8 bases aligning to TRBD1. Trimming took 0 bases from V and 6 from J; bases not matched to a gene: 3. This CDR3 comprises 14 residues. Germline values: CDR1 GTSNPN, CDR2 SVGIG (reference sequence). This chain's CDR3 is CAWSVGQGDEKLFF. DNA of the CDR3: TGTGCCTGGAGTGTTGGACAGGGCGATGAAAAACTGTTTTTT.

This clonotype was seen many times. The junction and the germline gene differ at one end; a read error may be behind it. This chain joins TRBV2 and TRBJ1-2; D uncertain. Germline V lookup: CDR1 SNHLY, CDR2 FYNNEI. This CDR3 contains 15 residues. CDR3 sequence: CASREEVLASLGYTF. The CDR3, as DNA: TGTGCCAGCAGGGAAGAAGTCTTGGCCAGCTTAGGCTACACCTTC.

For the CDR3, the DNA is TGCGCCAGCAGCTTGCAGGGGGCGGGAACAGATACGCAGTATTTT. This encodes CASSLQGAGTDTQYF. This chain uses TRBV5-1 with TRBJ2-3; 8 bases agree with TRBD1. Germline CDR1 and CDR2: SGHRS and YFSETQ. Trimming took 1 base from V and 3 from J; bases not matched to a gene: 4. The CDR3 runs 15 residues. Supplemented by reference TRBV5-1 and TRBJ2-3, the full variable domain reads KAGVTQTPRYLIKTRGQQVTLSCSPISGHRSVSWYQQTPGQGLQFLFEYFSETQRNKGNFPGRFSGRQFSNSRSEMNVSTLELGDSALYLCASSLQGAGTDTQYFGPGTRLTVL.

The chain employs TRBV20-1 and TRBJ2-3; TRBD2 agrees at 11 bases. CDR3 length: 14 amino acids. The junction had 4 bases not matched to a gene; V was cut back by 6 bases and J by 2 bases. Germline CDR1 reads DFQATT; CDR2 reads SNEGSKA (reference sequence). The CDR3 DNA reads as TGCAGTGCCGGGACTAGCGGCTTCACAGATACGCAGTATTTT. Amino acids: CSAGTSGFTDTQYF.

CDR3 in amino acids: CAISGPNRDRDDPEAFF. The CDR3 coding sequence is TGTGCCATCAGTGGCCCCAACCGGGACAGGGATGATCCTGAAGCTTTCTTT. This rearrangement joins TRBV10-3 to TRBJ1-1; 9 nucleotides agree with TRBD1. Germline trimming cut 4 bases from V and 6 bases from J; bases unmatched to any gene: 15. CDR1 is ENHRY, CDR2 SYGVKD, per germline. CDR3 length: 17 amino acids.

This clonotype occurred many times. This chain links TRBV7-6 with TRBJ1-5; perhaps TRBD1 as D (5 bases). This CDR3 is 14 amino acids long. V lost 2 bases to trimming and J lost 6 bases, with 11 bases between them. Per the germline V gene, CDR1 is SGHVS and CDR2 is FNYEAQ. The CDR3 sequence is CASSLQGGAQPQHF. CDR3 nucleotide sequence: TGTGCCAGCAGCTTACAGGGTGGAGCTCAGCCCCAGCATTTT.